The entry below gives a single T cell receptor (beta chain) sequence along with its context. Antigen specificity is unknown. The data were obtained in a study of cytomegalovirus exposure and HLA in healthy donors. Study-level points and caveats: The investigators catalogued 180 or so TCR beta chains as cytomegalovirus-associated.

Each donor was healthy, and each was a bone marrow donor. The PCR was carried out with 60 Vbeta primers and 13 Jbeta primers. Measured with immunoSEQ multiplex PCR; TCRdb has only the in-frame clones, and not every one. The sample lists fewer than 110,000 clones, around 83% occurring once. The specimen sequenced was PBMCs. The source is a man aged 25 to 40 in good health and CMV-seronegative.

CDR3 bases: TGTGCCACCAGCTCTCGGACAGGGCTGACGATTCGATACGAGCAGTACTTC. This encodes CATSSRTGLTIRYEQYF. The chain recombines TRBV15 with TRBJ2-7; TRBD1 matches 8 bases. V dropped 5 bases and J dropped 4; count of bases not matched to a gene: 16. This CDR3 comprises 17 residues. The germline V gene encodes CDR1 LNHNV and CDR2 YYDKDF (reference sequence).